This T cell receptor (beta chain) was identified during a study of blood T cell repertoires in COVID-19. The wider study: Collection of acute and convalescent COVID-19 samples took place in the United States, Italy and Spain. T cells, B-cell-depleted T cells, or PBMCs supplied cDNA or gDNA.

In the original workflow: Amplifying reference gene primers gave estimates of nucleated cell counts. The assay was immunoSEQ multiplex PCR, and TCRdb's table has in-frame clones only and misses some. The V and J calls and clone size come from that table; D and trimming were worked out from the DNA. The sample lists nearly 350,000 clones, around 83% seen once, with almost 3% in the top ten. The CDR3 consists of 14 residues. CDR1 is SGDLS, CDR2 YYNGEE, per germline. V gave up 4 bases and J gave up 8 bases, with 15 bases separating them. V gene TRBV9 combines with J gene TRBJ1-4; no reliable D call. The clonotype comes from a man aged 25 to 45 with active or convalescent COVID-19. Input material: peripheral blood. CDR3 in amino acids: CASSFEEGGEKLFF. The CDR3, as DNA: TGTGCCAGCAGCTTCGAGGAGGGAGGGGAAAAACTGTTTTTT.